These 20 T cell receptor beta chains originate from one sample sequenced in a study of prognosis after radiotherapy for stage I lung cancer. Genomic DNA provided the template from which TCR beta CDR3 was amplified by two-round multiplex PCR. The first PCR round targeted every TRBV and TRBJ gene with specific primers. Via MiXCR, TCRdb re-called the multiplex PCR reads, giving one row per CDR3 protein. Among about 47,000 distinct CDR3 sequences listed, roughly 36% were seen once. Sequenced material: PBMCs, taken before or after stereotactic body radiation therapy (not recorded which). All receptors come from a donor aged 50 or older with non-small cell lung cancer.

In its sample, this clonotype was seen many times. This sequence joins TRBV7-9 and TRBJ1-2; possibly TRBD1 for D (6 bases). V shed 5 bases and J shed 2 bases, with 18 bases lying between them. CDR1 and CDR2 (germline): SEHNR, FQNEAQ (reference sequence). CDR3 length: 16 amino acids. Here the CDR3 DNA reads TGTGCCAGCAGCCTCCCACGGCGGGGGGCAAACTATGGCTACACCTTC. Translation gives CASSLPRRGANYGYTF.

A remark on this clonotype: A much larger clone sits a single nucleotide away, making a read error possible. This sequence joins TRBV5-5 and TRBJ1-1; D is perhaps TRBD1 (6 bases). The CDR3 covers 16 residues. Trimming removed 1 base at V and 5 bases at J, with 18 bases between. Looked up from germline, CDR1 is SGHKS and CDR2 is YYEKEE (reference sequence). The CDR3: CASSLTWTVGYTEAFF. The CDR3 coding sequence is TGTGCCAGCAGCTTGACATGGACAGTGGGCTATACTGAAGCTTTCTTT.

This clonotype was seen at least ten times. The CDR3 region is CASSFLAGGPRRTLGEQFF. The CDR3 DNA follows: TGTGCCAGCAGCTTTCTAGCGGGAGGGCCCCGTCGGACATTGGGCGAGCAGTTCTTC. The chain couples TRBV14 to TRBJ2-1; 12 bases are shared with TRBD2. In germline, CDR1 is SGHDN, CDR2 FVKESK. V shed 5 bases, J shed 10 bases, and the junction held 21 bases outside the gene matches. This CDR3 has 19 residues.

Details on this clonotype: This probably arose from a read error, given a far larger clone one base away. The CDR3 nucleotides are TGTGCCAGCAGGAAGGCGGGAGGGTCCTACAATGATCAGTTCTTC. This codes for CASRKAGGSYNDQFF. The V call is TRBV6-1, the J call TRBJ2-1, with 9 bases that match TRBD2. From germline, CDR1 is MNHNS and CDR2 SASEGT. CDR3 size: 15 residues.

On this clonotype: With only one base between it and a far larger clone, this is likely a read error. The chain recombines TRBV4-3 with TRBJ2-7; TRBD1 matches 8 bases. This CDR3 has 15 amino acids. The J segment lost 7 bases and the V segment lost 5 bases, leaving 13 bases of the junction unmatched. Looked up from germline, CDR1 is LGHNA and CDR2 is YSLEER. The CDR3 DNA is TGCGCCAGCAGCGCATACGACAGGGGTCGGGGGGAGCAGTACTTC. It is translated as CASSAYDRGRGEQYF.

For this clonotype: The junction departs from the called germline gene at one end, perhaps through a read error. The chain couples TRBV27 to TRBJ2-7; the match to TRBD1 covers 8 bases. The CDR3 loop spans 14 amino acids. CDR1 is MNHEY, CDR2 SMNVEV, per germline (reference sequence). Written as DNA, the CDR3 is TGTGCCAGCATTTCACCAGGGGGCTTCGACGAGCATTACTTC. Translated: CASISPGGFDEHYF.

This clonotype showed up many times. The chain combines TRBV7-9 with TRBJ1-3; D is uncertain. The CDR3 is 10 amino acids. Germline V gives CDR1 SEHNR, CDR2 FQNEAQ (reference sequence). V lost 5 bases, J lost 5 bases, and 1 base lay in between. The CDR3 sequence: CASSRNTIYF. CDR3 coding DNA: TGTGCCAGCAGCAGAAACACCATATATTTT.

This rearrangement joins TRBV11-3 to TRBJ2-7; D might be TRBD2 (5 bases). V lost 4 bases, J lost 1 base, and 8 bases lay in between. CDR3 size: 13 residues. The germline gives CDR1 SGHNT, CDR2 YENEEA. The chain's CDR3 is CASSSSGSYEQYF. For the CDR3, the DNA is TGTGCCAGCAGCTCAAGCGGATCCTACGAGCAGTACTTC.

The chain uses TRBV6-2 or TRBV6-3 and TRBJ2-7; 7 bases are a match to TRBD2. V was clipped by 5 bases and J by 4 bases; unmatched bases: 11. The germline V gene has CDR1 MNHEY and CDR2 SVGEGT. This CDR3 has 15 amino acids. The CDR3 spells CASSAISGNKYEQYF. The CDR3 DNA reads TGTGCCAGCAGTGCCATCAGCGGGAACAAGTACGAGCAGTACTTC.

This clonotype was recorded at least ten times. The V gene is TRBV4-2, the J gene TRBJ2-1; 12 nucleotides align to TRBD2. This CDR3 region has 17 residues. The V segment lost 4 bases and the J segment 4 bases; nucleotides outside the gene matches: 8. The V gene's germline CDR1 is LGHNA and CDR2 YNFKEQ. CDR3 nucleotide sequence: TGTGCCAGCAGCCCTCTAGGGCTAGCGGGAGGGTACAATGAGCAGTTCTTC. This encodes CASSPLGLAGGYNEQFF.

A note on this clonotype: This clone may be a read error of a much larger clone one base away. V is TRBV20-1 and J is TRBJ2-3; 10 positions match TRBD2. CDR3 size: 16 residues. Germline CDR1 DFQATT, CDR2 SNEGSKA (reference sequence). With V trimmed by 7 bases and J by 5 bases, 15 bases remained unmatched. The CDR3 DNA is TGCAGTGATGGTGGCCAGGAAGCGGGGGGGGGAGATACGCAGTATTTT. Protein: CSDGGQEAGGGDTQYF.

This clonotype was seen many times. The chain couples TRBV5-1 to TRBJ2-1; 7 positions match TRBD2. This CDR3 spans 14 amino acids. The trim removed 0 bases at V and 15 bases at J, leaving 12 bases unmatched. CDR1 is SGHRS, CDR2 YFSETQ, per germline. CDR3 DNA sequence: TGCGCCAGCAGCTTGGCCGCGGCGGGAGACCCCCCGTTCTTC. This gives the protein CASSLAAAGDPPFF.

Comments on this clonotype: A much bigger clone sits one base away, suggesting this may be a read error. This CDR3 fails to terminate in the conserved phenylalanine or tryptophan, so it likely reflects a read error. Written as DNA, the CDR3 is TGTGCCAGCAGTTACTCGGGACTCTATGGCTACACCCTC. It codes for CASSYSGLYGYTL. The rearrangement joins TRBV6-5 to TRBJ1-2, with D tentatively TRBD1 (5 bases). CDR3 length: 13 amino acids. Germline CDR1 is MNHEY and CDR2 is SVGAGI. V lost 0 bases to trimming and J lost 4 bases, with 6 bases between them.

This clonotype came up a few times. This chain links TRBV29-1 with TRBJ1-1; D may be TRBD1 (5 bases). The length of the CDR3 is 13 residues. V lost 7 bases to trimming and J lost 0 bases, with 12 bases between them. Per the germline V gene, CDR1 is SQVTM and CDR2 is ANQGSEA. CDR3 DNA sequence: TGCAGCGCAGAACAGGCTATGAACACTGAAGCTTTCTTT. The encoded protein is CSAEQAMNTEAFF.

This clonotype has a count of ten or more. The genes are TRBV20-1 and TRBJ2-2; D unclear. Germline V gives CDR1 DFQATT, CDR2 SNEGSKA (reference sequence). CDR3 size: 16 residues. V was cut by 1 base and J by 7 bases, with 19 bases left in between. CDR3 coding DNA: TGCAGTGCTAGAGGGGGAATGGACGGGCAGGACGGGGAGCTGTTTTTT. It codes for CSARGGMDGQDGELFF.

This clonotype showed up many times. The chain is built from TRBV20-1 and TRBJ1-4; the D is unclear. This CDR3 has 13 amino acids. Deletions cut 3 bases from V and 7 bases from J, with 12 bases between. In germline, CDR1 is DFQATT, CDR2 SNEGSKA (reference sequence). CDR3 coding DNA: TGCAGTGCTAGCTCCAGGATCGGTGAAAAACTGTTTTTT. Translated: CSASSRIGEKLFF.

Details on this clonotype: This may stem from a read error, because a much larger clone lies one nucleotide away. J is TRBJ1-4 and V is TRBV6-1; D possibly corresponds to TRBD1 (6 bases). The CDR3 consists of 14 residues. Between the trimmed V and J ends, which lost 6 bases and 4 bases, there was a span of 12 bases. Germline V gene data show CDR1 as MNHNS and CDR2 as SASEGT. The CDR3 region has the DNA TGTGCCAGCAGCAGGGGCGCTAATAATGAAAAACTGTTTTTT. Translating it yields CASSRGANNEKLFF.

This clonotype was seen a handful of times. CDR3: CASSRHHLVGGETQYF. The DNA for the CDR3 is TGTGCCAGCAGCCGCCACCACCTCGTGGGTGGAGAGACCCAGTACTTC. The rearrangement uses TRBV7-9 and TRBJ2-5; D remains ambiguous. The V end lost 5 bases, the J end lost 4 bases, and 20 bases lay between the germline ends. There are 16 residues in the CDR3. Germline V gene sequence: CDR1 SEHNR, CDR2 FQNEAQ (reference sequence).

This clonotype was counted ten times or more. The chain employs TRBV5-1 and TRBJ2-1; 12 nucleotides align to TRBD2. V lost 7 bases, J lost 2 bases, and 4 bases stayed unmatched. Germline V gene lookup returns CDR1 SGHRS and CDR2 YFSETQ. The CDR3 spans 15 residues. CDR3: CASRRLAGAYNEQFF. CDR3 in DNA: TGCGCCAGCCGGCGACTAGCGGGAGCCTACAATGAGCAGTTCTTC.

This clonotype was counted many times. The rearrangement joins TRBV7-3 to TRBJ2-1; 15 nucleotides line up with TRBD2. This CDR3 is 17 amino acids long. The germline V gene encodes CDR1 SGHTA and CDR2 FQGTGA. Trimming cost V 2 bases and J 9 bases; bases outside gene matches: 8. Here the CDR3 DNA reads TGTGCCAGCAGCTTAGGGACTAGCGGGAGGTTAGGGGGTGAGCAGTTCTTC. It is translated as CASSLGTSGRLGGEQFF.